This T cell receptor (beta chain) was identified during a study of regulatory T cells in long-lasting Graves disease. Study observations and caveats: Analysis covered peripheral blood alone, not thyroid tissue.

Trimming took off 10 bases at V and 5 bases at J, with 23 bases between the two ends. The CDR3 is 15 residues long. The germline V gene encodes CDR1 SEHNR and CDR2 FQNEAQ (reference sequence). This clonotype was seen repeatedly, ten times or more. The antigen remains unidentified. Construction of TCR beta libraries relied on iRepertoire HTBI primers and on Arm-PCR targeting CDR3 regions. In the original analysis: Identification of gene segments yielded some 61 TRBV and around 13 TRBJ across samples. TCRdb reanalysed the multiplex PCR reads using MiXCR and keeps one entry per CDR3 protein. It is TCRdb's table, rather than the study itself, that gives the V and J calls and clone size. The sample has 300,000 to 500,000 distinct CDR3 sequences; roughly 20% are singletons. Time point of the sample: persistent/refractory GD, antithyroid drugs over 5 years with positive TRAb. RNA extracted from PBMCs served as the sequencing template. The source of the patients was an endocrinology department in Xi'an, China.

Sequences were derived from peripheral blood mononuclear cells (PBMCs), sampled when the disease was refractory, from a patient treated with antithyroid drugs. The chain recombines TRBV7-9 with TRBJ1-2, with D perhaps TRBD1 (5 bases). The TCR comes from a female donor with Graves disease. CDR3 loop: CAISGTNRPPYGYTF. CDR3 DNA sequence: TGTGCCATTTCCGGGACTAACCGCCCCCCGTATGGCTACACCTTC.